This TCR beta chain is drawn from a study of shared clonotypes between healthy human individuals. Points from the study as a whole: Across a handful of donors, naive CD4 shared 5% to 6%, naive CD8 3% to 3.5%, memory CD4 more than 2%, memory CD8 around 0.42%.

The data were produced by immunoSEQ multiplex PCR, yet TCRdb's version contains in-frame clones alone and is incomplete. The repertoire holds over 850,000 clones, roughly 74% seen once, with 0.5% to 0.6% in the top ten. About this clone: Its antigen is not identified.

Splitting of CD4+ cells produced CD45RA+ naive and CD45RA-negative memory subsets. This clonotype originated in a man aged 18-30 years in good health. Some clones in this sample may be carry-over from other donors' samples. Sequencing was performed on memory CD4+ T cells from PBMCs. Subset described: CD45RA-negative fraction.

The CDR3 DNA is TGTGCCAGCTCACGGGGACAGTATAACTATGGCTACACCTTC. Amino acid sequence: CASSRGQYNYGYTF. The chain employs TRBV18 and TRBJ1-2; 7 nucleotides agree with TRBD1. The CDR3 loop spans 14 amino acids. Looked up from germline, CDR1 is KGHSH and CDR2 is LQKENI. J was trimmed by 1 base and V by 4 bases; bases with no gene match: 3.